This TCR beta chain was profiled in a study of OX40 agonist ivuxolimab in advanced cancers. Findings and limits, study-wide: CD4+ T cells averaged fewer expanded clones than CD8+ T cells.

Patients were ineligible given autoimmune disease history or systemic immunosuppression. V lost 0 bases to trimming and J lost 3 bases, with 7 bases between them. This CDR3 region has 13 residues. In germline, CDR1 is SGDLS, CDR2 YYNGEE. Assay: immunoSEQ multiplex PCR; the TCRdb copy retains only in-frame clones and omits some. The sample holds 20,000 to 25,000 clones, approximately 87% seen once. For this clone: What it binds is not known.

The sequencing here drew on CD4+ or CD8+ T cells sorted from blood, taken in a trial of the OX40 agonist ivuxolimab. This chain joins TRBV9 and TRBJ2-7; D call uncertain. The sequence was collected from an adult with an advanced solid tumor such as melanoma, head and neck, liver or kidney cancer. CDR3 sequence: CASSVGADYEQYF. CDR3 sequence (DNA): TGTGCCAGCAGCGTAGGTGCAGACTACGAGCAGTACTTC.